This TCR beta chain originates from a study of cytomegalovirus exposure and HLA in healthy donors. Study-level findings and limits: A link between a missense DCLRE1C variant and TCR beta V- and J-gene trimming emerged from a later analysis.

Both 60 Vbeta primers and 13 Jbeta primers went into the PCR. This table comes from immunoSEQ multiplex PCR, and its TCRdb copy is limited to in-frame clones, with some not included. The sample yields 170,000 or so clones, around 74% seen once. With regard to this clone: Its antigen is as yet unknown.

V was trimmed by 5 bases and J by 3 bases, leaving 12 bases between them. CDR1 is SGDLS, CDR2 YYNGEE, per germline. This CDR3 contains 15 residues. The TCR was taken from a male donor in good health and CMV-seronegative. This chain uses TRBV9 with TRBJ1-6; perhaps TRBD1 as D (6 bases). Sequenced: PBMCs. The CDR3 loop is CASRDRQVYNSPLHF. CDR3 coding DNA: TGTGCCAGCAGGGATCGACAGGTCTATAATTCACCCCTCCACTTT. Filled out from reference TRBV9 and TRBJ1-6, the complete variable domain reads DSGVTQTPKHLITATGQRVTLRCSPRSGDLSVYWYQQSLDQGLQFLIQYYNGEERAKGNILERFSAQQFPDLHSELNLSSLELGDSALYFCASRDRQVYNSPLHFGNGTRLTVT.